This TCR beta chain was identified in a study of technical replicates of blood from several donors (TCRdb year 2017). V loses 1 base at its end and J loses 1 base; junction bases beyond the gene matches: 5. The CDR3 spans 16 residues, from the cysteine through the phenylalanine. Only the CDR3 portion is preserved as DNA: 48 bases, with reading frame beginning at the first base. The germline V gene encodes CDR1 LGHNA and CDR2 YSLEER. Concerning this clone: Its antigen remains undetermined. Base quality data are lacking; no much larger clone is found one base away.

The library was generated by the immunoSEQ multiplex PCR assay. In its TCRdb copy, this immuneACCESS table keeps in-frame sequences only and misses some clones. Where compared with another copy, unresolved V genes explain less than half of these, and the others have no known cause. This sample lists some 70,000 clones; approximately 90% were detected once. The biggest ten clones account for about 4.9% of the sample. The receptor's source is a human donor in good health. Some clones in this sample may be carry-over from other donors' samples. Sequencing was done on a sample of PBMCs. The chain joins TRBV4-3 to TRBJ2-5; the central 8 bases match TRBD1. CDR3 protein: CASSQGDRGLQETQYF. The DNA is TGCGCCAGCAGCCAAGGAGACAGGGGCCTCCAAGAGACCCAGTACTTC.